This TCR beta chain is from a study of regulatory T cells in long-lasting Graves disease listed by TCRdb under 2021. Concerning the study at large: Patients with newly diagnosed Graves' disease had been on antithyroid drugs for under 3 months. TCR sequencing covered some 13 persistent and roughly 20 newly diagnosed Graves' disease patients, 33 samples in total. The study was registered as a clinical trial and conducted in China. This study used TCR sequencing and RNA sequencing of peripheral blood to compare persistent Graves' disease patients against newly diagnosed Graves' disease patients. General study outcomes and caveats: Persistent patients shared more public clonotypes among themselves (2,741) than newly diagnosed patients did (more than 950). Only the TCR beta chain was sequenced and analyzed. TRBV28, TRBJ1-2 and TRBJ2-5 were preferentially used in persistent disease, while TRBV20-1 and TRBJ2-1 were favored in newly diagnosed disease. The authors acknowledged the small sample size as a limitation that may reduce accuracy. Compared with newly diagnosed patients, persistent Graves' disease patients had lower TCR Shannon entropy and fewer highly expanded clones, which suggests clonal expansion. Because the primary lesion, thyroid tissue, could not be accessed, the study looked at peripheral blood alone.

CDR1 SGHAT and CDR2 FQNNGV are derived from the germline V gene. Reading from cysteine to phenylalanine, the CDR3 counts 13 amino acids. Only the CDR3 DNA stays, 39 bases, in frame from base 1. Cut back by 6 bases and 5 bases, the V and J ends lie 13 bases apart. The sample's time point label, decoded: newly diagnosed GD, antithyroid drugs for less than 3 months. For both TCR sequencing and RNA sequencing, RNA was extracted from PBMCs in TRIzol. The diagnosis of Graves' disease followed American Thyroid Association guidelines. Patients for the study were recruited at an endocrinology department in Xi'an, China. Each patient gave 7.5 to 10 milliliters of peripheral blood, collected in an EDTA anticoagulant tube. PBMCs were isolated by Ficoll Paque Plus density gradient separation without further T cell sorting. An Agilent 2100 Bioanalyzer and agarose gel were used to check RNA quality, and a NanoDrop 2000 was used to measure RNA concentration.

A word on this clonotype: The target of this receptor is not known. No quality values exist for individual bases; no much larger clone is one base distant.

The library relied on multiplex PCR. These reads were obtained on an Illumina HiSeq 4000. To build TCR beta libraries, CDR3 regions were amplified by Arm-PCR using iRepertoire HTBI primers. PCR products were gel purified before sequencing. Turning to the authors' computational methods: Across samples, 55 to 80 TRBV and 13 to 15 TRBJ segments were identified and used for gene usage analysis of CDR3 amino acid clonotypes. COPE and FqMerger were used to merge filtered high-quality paired reads into contigs. BLAST was used to align contigs to the IMGT TRBV, TRBD and TRBJ reference genes, and CDR3 was defined following IMGT. Any clonotype with a frequency above 0.1% was classified as a highly expanded clone. Shannon entropy served as the measure of repertoire diversity, while the Gini coefficient captured V-J evenness. A clonotype was considered public if more than one individual shared it. TCRdb trimmed public reads at Q25 via fastp, called clones via MiXCR and kept in-frame beta chains. Duplicate CDR3 protein sequences are folded into a single record with the most common DNA and genes. None of the V and J calls come from the authors' own analysis; TCRdb made them. This sample lists around 360,000 distinct CDR3 sequences; under 20% were detected once. Clones ranked in the top ten supply 20% of the sample.

These data were likewise used in another study, on T cells in Graves' hyperthyroidism and ophthalmopathy. That second report states: A patient counted as having stable Graves' hyperthyroidism if no progression to ophthalmopathy occurred over 18 months of follow-up. Hyperthyroidism patients were newly diagnosed, had a disease duration of under 2 months, and were aged 18 to 65 years. The study excluded patients with uncontrolled infections, other autoimmune diseases, pregnancy or lactation. Diagnoses were based on clinical symptoms, serum thyroxine and TRAb, thyroid ultrasound and orbital computed tomography. A first-round RT-PCR of the TCR CDR3 used the HTBI primer set with the Qiagen OneStep RT-PCR kit. Blood samples also contained most of the expanded thyroid clonotypes (frequency above 0.001), which suggests that blood repertoires may reflect thyroid immune responses. A 13 V-J signature model separated ophthalmopathy from stable hyperthyroidism, with approximately 87% sensitivity and about 81% specificity in cross-validation and 80%/75% in testing. In validation, the model predicted progression to ophthalmopathy a median of 6.5 months before onset, with about 71% sensitivity and roughly 72% specificity. To identify TCR V-J signatures that set the groups apart, the researchers used a discovery cohort of roughly 100 patients, made up of 40 to 45 with Graves' ophthalmopathy and some 60 with stable Graves' hyperthyroidism. Prospective prediction of ophthalmopathy was tested in an independent validation cohort of approximately 19 hyperthyroidism patients and 17 patients who later progressed to ophthalmopathy. The 85 to 100 discovery patients were randomly split 7:3 into training and test sets. In addition, the study compared T-cell repertoires in thyroid tissue and in blood from roughly six Graves' hyperthyroidism patients. Once sampling was done, hyperthyroidism patients were given methimazole at a starting dose of 30 mg daily, whereas ophthalmopathy patients were given high-dose intravenous methylprednisolone. A second multiplex PCR round built the libraries, followed by size selection and purification. Libraries were sequenced paired-end with 100 bp reads on an Illumina HiSeq2000. SOAPnuke was used to process the raw data, removing reads that contained adapters or uncalled bases, had a mean Phred below 15, or lacked an exact match to the constant primer or identifier. High-quality paired reads were merged with COPE v1.2.5, and unique nucleotide sequences were defined as clonotypes. Clonotypes were aligned to IMGT TRBV, TRBD and TRBJ reference segments using MiTCR v1.1. Analysis was restricted to V-J combinations with a frequency above 0.0001, which covered 99% to 99.2% of repertoires. A TCS score was defined as the ratio between F50 (clonal expansion) and ExV (chaos), using BLOSUM62-based TCRdist between CDR3 peptides within each V-J. Welch's t-statistics and random forest reduced around 510 V-J features to 13, which were used in a naive Bayes classifier (R e1071). No statistical method was used to set the sample size in advance, and investigators knew the group allocation. The paper reports TCR Vbeta CDR3 sequencing of about 140 peripheral blood samples: 40 or so ophthalmopathy, fewer than 85 hyperthyroidism and approximately 17 progressor patients.

The input for sequencing was peripheral blood mononuclear cells (PBMCs), taken at new diagnosis, from a patient treated with antithyroid drugs. The TCR originated in a woman aged 18-29 years with Graves disease. Donor details come from another sample of the same person, matched by shared clones. The rearrangement joined TRBV11-2 to TRBJ1-2; the D gene is perhaps TRBD1, from 5 matching bases. CDR3 loop: CASREGIGYGYTF. The sequenced DNA: TGTGCCAGCAGAGAGGGGATTGGATATGGCTACACCTTC.